Sequencing of this TCR beta chain was carried out in a study of control samples from healthy donors and cancer patients. This table comes from immunoSEQ multiplex PCR, and its TCRdb copy is limited to in-frame clones, with some not included. The table shows roughly 370,000 clones, with 80% to 95% occurring only once. Looked up from germline, CDR1 is MNHEY and CDR2 is SVGAGI. There are 12 residues in the CDR3. V was cut by 7 bases and J by 7 bases, with 13 bases left in between. The chain carries TRBV6-5 and TRBJ1-2; tentatively, D is TRBD1 (6 bases). The source material was PBMCs. This clonotype originated in a man aged 40-55 years with head and neck cancer. The DNA for the CDR3 is TGTGCCAGCATGCAGGGGAGGGGTGGCTACACCTTC. Protein: CASMQGRGGYTF.